Following are 2 T cell receptor beta chains from one sample sequenced in a study of cytomegalovirus exposure and HLA in healthy donors. This PCR relied on a set of 60 Vbeta primers and 13 Jbeta primers. Profiling relied on immunoSEQ multiplex PCR, and the TCRdb table lists in-frame clones only, not all of them. Among 98,000 or so clones listed, about 74% were seen once. The sample taken for sequencing was PBMCs. These receptors all come from a man between 60 and 75 years old in good health and CMV-seropositive.

The gene calls are TRBV13 and TRBJ2-2; 7 bases map to TRBD1. The J segment lost 8 bases and the V segment lost 2 bases, leaving 11 bases of the junction unmatched. Per germline, CDR1 PRHDT and CDR2 FYEKMQ (reference sequence). This CDR3 contains 16 residues. The CDR3 here is CASSLRLSTGEGELFF. The DNA for the CDR3 is TGTGCCAGCAGCTTAAGGCTCTCTACAGGGGAAGGGGAGCTGTTTTTT.

This rearrangement joins TRBV6-1 to TRBJ1-3; TRBD1 aligns across 7 bases. CDR3 length equals 14 residues. Per the germline V gene, CDR1 is MNHNS and CDR2 is SASEGT. V lost 7 bases and J lost 6; bases outside the gene matches: 9. For the CDR3, the DNA is TGTGCCAGCAAAGGGGGCTTACGCTTAAACACCATATATTTT. This sequence encodes CASKGGLRLNTIYF.